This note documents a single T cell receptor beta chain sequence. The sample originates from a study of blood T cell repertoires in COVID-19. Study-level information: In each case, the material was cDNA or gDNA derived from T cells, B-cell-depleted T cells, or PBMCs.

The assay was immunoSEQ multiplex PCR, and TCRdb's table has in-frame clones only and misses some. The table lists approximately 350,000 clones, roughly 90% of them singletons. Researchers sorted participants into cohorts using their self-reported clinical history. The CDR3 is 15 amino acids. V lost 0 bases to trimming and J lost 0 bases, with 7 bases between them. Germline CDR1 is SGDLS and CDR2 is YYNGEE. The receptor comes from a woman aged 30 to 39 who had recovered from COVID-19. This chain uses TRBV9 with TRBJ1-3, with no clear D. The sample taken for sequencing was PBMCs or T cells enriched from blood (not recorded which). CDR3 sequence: CASSVGPSSGNTIYF. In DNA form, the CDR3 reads TGTGCCAGCAGCGTAGGTCCCAGCTCTGGAAACACCATATATTTT.